A selection of T cell receptor beta chains follows, all from one sample in a study of cytomegalovirus exposure and HLA in healthy donors. TCRdb's copy holds only in-frame clones and misses some; the assay was immunoSEQ multiplex PCR. The profile shows 140,000 to 150,000 clones, approximately 80% of them singletons. The specimen sequenced was PBMCs. Receptor source: a man in his forties or fifties in good health and CMV-seronegative. The CDR3 runs from the conserved cysteine through the conserved F or W. Each record gives: V gene, clone size, J gene, D gene, CDR3 protein, CDR3 DNA. D genes are given only for firm matches. Size is stated for part of the rows, as once, few or many counts, or as a class when the clone is expanded.

v_call: TRBV4-3
clone_size: few
j_call: TRBJ2-7
d_call: .
cdr3_aa: CASSQDQDTPYEQYF
cdr3_nt: TGCGCCAGCAGCCAAGACCAGGACACTCCCTACGAGCAGTACTTC

v_call: TRBV4-2
clone_size: .
j_call: TRBJ2-2
d_call: TRBD1
cdr3_aa: CASSRSTGGIDTGELFF
cdr3_nt: TGTGCCAGCAGCCGATCGACAGGGGGCATCGACACCGGGGAGCTGTTTTTT

v_call: TRBV5-5
clone_size: .
j_call: TRBJ2-5
d_call: .
cdr3_aa: CASSLGTKGETQYF
cdr3_nt: TGTGCCAGCAGCTTGGGGACAAAAGGAGAGACCCAGTACTTC

v_call: TRBV4-2
clone_size: .
j_call: TRBJ2-7
d_call: TRBD2
cdr3_aa: CASSQPLAGGFNEQYF
cdr3_nt: TGTGCCAGCAGCCAGCCATTAGCGGGGGGTTTCAACGAGCAGTACTTC

v_call: TRBV2
clone_size: .
j_call: TRBJ2-5
d_call: TRBD2
cdr3_aa: CASSETSSVETQYF
cdr3_nt: TGTGCCAGCAGTGAGACTAGCTCCGTGGAGACCCAGTACTTC

v_call: TRBV28
clone_size: .
j_call: TRBJ2-3
d_call: TRBD2
cdr3_aa: CASSLGIAGGTDTQYF
cdr3_nt: TGTGCCAGCAGTTTAGGGATAGCGGGAGGCACAGATACGCAGTATTTT

v_call: TRBV6-1
clone_size: .
j_call: TRBJ2-2
d_call: .
cdr3_aa: CASSGSHGTGELFF
cdr3_nt: TGTGCCAGCAGTGGTTCACACGGGACCGGGGAGCTGTTTTTT

v_call: TRBV5-1
clone_size: few
j_call: TRBJ1-2
d_call: TRBD1
cdr3_aa: CASSFGTVYGYTF
cdr3_nt: TGCGCCAGCTCATTCGGGACAGTCTATGGCTACACCTTC

v_call: TRBV19
clone_size: .
j_call: TRBJ2-7
d_call: TRBD1
cdr3_aa: CASSVDRESYEQYF
cdr3_nt: TGTGCCAGTAGTGTCGACAGGGAGTCCTACGAGCAGTACTTC

v_call: TRBV12-5
clone_size: .
j_call: TRBJ2-7
d_call: TRBD2
cdr3_aa: CASGLVRLAGSTYEQYF
cdr3_nt: TGTGCTAGTGGTTTGGTCAGACTAGCGGGATCTACCTACGAGCAGTACTTC

v_call: TRBV7-8
clone_size: .
j_call: TRBJ1-1
d_call: .
cdr3_aa: CASSLGNGALNTEAFF
cdr3_nt: TGTGCCAGCAGCTTAGGGAATGGGGCTCTTAACACTGAAGCTTTCTTT

v_call: TRBV27
clone_size: .
j_call: TRBJ2-1
d_call: TRBD1
cdr3_aa: CASSASTGGAVNEQFF
cdr3_nt: TGTGCCAGCAGTGCCTCCACAGGGGGCGCAGTCAATGAGCAGTTCTTC

v_call: TRBV28
clone_size: .
j_call: TRBJ2-1
d_call: TRBD1
cdr3_aa: CATEQGGFDNEQFF
cdr3_nt: TGTGCCACCGAACAGGGGGGCTTCGACAATGAGCAGTTCTTC

v_call: TRBV6-5
clone_size: .
j_call: TRBJ1-2
d_call: TRBD1
cdr3_aa: CASRLDRWDYGYTF
cdr3_nt: TGTGCCAGCAGACTGGACAGGTGGGACTATGGCTACACCTTC

v_call: TRBV11-2
clone_size: .
j_call: TRBJ2-7
d_call: TRBD2
cdr3_aa: CASSFGTSGKAYEQYF
cdr3_nt: TGTGCCAGCAGCTTTGGGACTAGCGGGAAAGCCTACGAGCAGTACTTC

v_call: TRBV29-1
clone_size: .
j_call: TRBJ1-2
d_call: TRBD1
cdr3_aa: CSVEDQTGGNGYTF
cdr3_nt: TGCAGCGTTGAAGATCAGACAGGGGGCAATGGCTACACCTTC

v_call: TRBV7-2
clone_size: .
j_call: TRBJ2-2
d_call: .
cdr3_aa: CASSGRQGGTGELFF
cdr3_nt: TGTGCCAGCAGCGGTAGACAGGGAGGCACCGGGGAGCTGTTTTTT

v_call: TRBV5-8
clone_size: .
j_call: TRBJ2-7
d_call: .
cdr3_aa: CASSLALVYEQYF
cdr3_nt: TGTGCCAGCAGCTTGGCCCTAGTCTACGAGCAGTACTTC

v_call: TRBV4-2
clone_size: .
j_call: TRBJ2-7
d_call: .
cdr3_aa: CASSPSLGSYEQYF
cdr3_nt: TGTGCCAGCAGCCCCTCCTTAGGGAGCTACGAGCAGTACTTC

v_call: TRBV5-6
clone_size: .
j_call: TRBJ2-3
d_call: TRBD1
cdr3_aa: CASSREGTGGTDTQYF
cdr3_nt: TGTGCCAGCAGCCGGGAAGGTACAGGGGGCACAGATACGCAGTATTTT

v_call: TRBV5-4
clone_size: .
j_call: TRBJ1-2
d_call: .
cdr3_aa: CASSFAPLGGYTF
cdr3_nt: TGTGCCAGCAGCTTTGCGCCCCTAGGAGGCTACACCTTC

v_call: TRBV7-9
clone_size: .
j_call: TRBJ1-5
d_call: .
cdr3_aa: CASSPAPEVGGQPQHF
cdr3_nt: TGTGCCAGCAGCCCTGCTCCCGAGGTAGGAGGACAGCCCCAGCATTTT

v_call: TRBV5-6
clone_size: .
j_call: TRBJ2-5
d_call: .
cdr3_aa: CASSPVGGETQYF
cdr3_nt: TGTGCCAGCAGCCCCGTGGGCGGGGAGACCCAGTACTTC

v_call: TRBV19
clone_size: .
j_call: TRBJ2-7
d_call: TRBD2
cdr3_aa: CASSYGGLALDYEQYF
cdr3_nt: TGTGCCAGTAGTTACGGCGGACTAGCGTTAGACTACGAGCAGTACTTC

v_call: TRBV30
clone_size: few
j_call: TRBJ2-7
d_call: .
cdr3_aa: CALQGPFYEQYF
cdr3_nt: TGTGCCCTGCAGGGGCCGTTCTACGAGCAGTACTTC

v_call: TRBV28
clone_size: once
j_call: TRBJ1-2
d_call: .
cdr3_aa: CASTPPGGRGYTF
cdr3_nt: TGTGCCAGCACCCCCCCGGGGGGGCGCGGCTACACCTTC

v_call: TRBV7-6
clone_size: once
j_call: TRBJ2-7
d_call: .
cdr3_aa: CASSFGTEQYF
cdr3_nt: TGTGCCAGCAGCTTTGGGACAGAGCAGTACTTC

v_call: TRBV27
clone_size: .
j_call: TRBJ2-1
d_call: .
cdr3_aa: CASSFFSSYNEQFF
cdr3_nt: TGTGCCAGCAGTTTTTTCAGCTCCTACAATGAGCAGTTCTTC

v_call: TRBV7-2
clone_size: once
j_call: TRBJ2-7
d_call: TRBD1
cdr3_aa: CASSLAAGGSYEQYF
cdr3_nt: TGTGCCAGCAGCTTAGCGGCAGGGGGCAGCTACGAGCAGTACTTC

v_call: TRBV28
clone_size: .
j_call: TRBJ1-2
d_call: .
cdr3_aa: CASSQGGGWGYTF
cdr3_nt: TGTGCCAGCAGCCAGGGTGGGGGCTGGGGCTACACCTTC

v_call: TRBV6-6
clone_size: once
j_call: TRBJ1-2
d_call: TRBD1
cdr3_aa: CASSEPGQANYGYTF
cdr3_nt: TGTGCCAGCAGTGAGCCGGGACAGGCTAACTATGGCTACACCTTC

v_call: TRBV29-1
clone_size: .
j_call: TRBJ1-4
d_call: .
cdr3_aa: CSVAATGTTNEKLFF
cdr3_nt: TGCAGCGTTGCCGCTACAGGGACGACTAATGAAAAACTGTTTTTT

v_call: TRBV9
clone_size: .
j_call: TRBJ2-7
d_call: .
cdr3_aa: CASSSDRLSYEQYF
cdr3_nt: TGTGCCAGCAGCAGTGACAGGCTCTCCTACGAGCAGTACTTC

v_call: TRBV30
clone_size: few
j_call: TRBJ1-1
d_call: TRBD1
cdr3_aa: CAWSPKQGMNTEAFF
cdr3_nt: TGTGCCTGGAGTCCAAAACAGGGGATGAACACTGAAGCTTTCTTT

v_call: TRBV19
clone_size: .
j_call: TRBJ2-1
d_call: TRBD2
cdr3_aa: CASSLVVWTSGNNEQFF
cdr3_nt: TGTGCCAGTAGCCTGGTGGTTTGGACTAGCGGCAACAATGAGCAGTTCTTC

v_call: TRBV7-9
clone_size: .
j_call: TRBJ2-2
d_call: .
cdr3_aa: CASSLLNTGELFF
cdr3_nt: TGTGCCAGCAGCTTACTAAACACCGGGGAGCTGTTTTTT

v_call: TRBV6-5
clone_size: .
j_call: TRBJ1-5
d_call: TRBD1
cdr3_aa: CASSSTGTGVNQPQHF
cdr3_nt: TGTGCCAGCAGTTCTACCGGGACAGGGGTTAATCAGCCCCAGCATTTT

v_call: TRBV7-8
clone_size: few
j_call: TRBJ1-1
d_call: TRBD1
cdr3_aa: CASSVQGALGEAFF
cdr3_nt: TGTGCCAGCAGCGTACAGGGGGCCTTAGGTGAAGCTTTCTTT

v_call: TRBV16
clone_size: .
j_call: TRBJ1-2
d_call: TRBD1
cdr3_aa: CASSQWAGGYGYTF
cdr3_nt: TGTGCCAGCAGCCAATGGGCAGGGGGCTATGGCTACACCTTC

v_call: TRBV6-5
clone_size: .
j_call: TRBJ2-7
d_call: .
cdr3_aa: CASSYLGANEQYF
cdr3_nt: TGTGCCAGCAGTTACTTAGGGGCCAACGAGCAGTACTTC

v_call: TRBV19
clone_size: once
j_call: TRBJ2-1
d_call: .
cdr3_aa: CASSDSNEQFF
cdr3_nt: TGTGCCAGTAGTGACAGCAATGAGCAGTTCTTC

v_call: TRBV15
clone_size: .
j_call: TRBJ2-1
d_call: .
cdr3_aa: CATSRDPWRGGSYNEQFF
cdr3_nt: TGTGCCACCAGCAGAGACCCCTGGCGGGGAGGCTCCTACAATGAGCAGTTCTTC

v_call: TRBV4-1
clone_size: .
j_call: TRBJ2-7
d_call: .
cdr3_aa: CASSLNPSVPGEQYF
cdr3_nt: TGCGCCAGCAGTCTAAATCCCAGCGTACCCGGCGAGCAGTACTTC

v_call: TRBV28
clone_size: few
j_call: TRBJ2-1
d_call: TRBD1
cdr3_aa: CACFTVGQGRNEQFF
cdr3_nt: TGTGCCTGCTTTACCGTTGGACAGGGTAGGAATGAGCAGTTCTTC

v_call: TRBV7-9
clone_size: .
j_call: TRBJ1-3
d_call: .
cdr3_aa: CASSLNYAGNTIYF
cdr3_nt: TGTGCCAGCAGCTTAAACTACGCTGGAAACACCATATATTTT

v_call: TRBV7-2
clone_size: few
j_call: TRBJ2-5
d_call: TRBD1
cdr3_aa: CASSLAPGQGQETQYF
cdr3_nt: TGTGCCAGCAGCCTAGCGCCGGGACAGGGGCAAGAGACCCAGTACTTC

v_call: TRBV30
clone_size: .
j_call: TRBJ1-1
d_call: .
cdr3_aa: CAWRGSEGTEAFF
cdr3_nt: TGTGCCTGGAGGGGGAGTGAGGGCACTGAAGCTTTCTTT

v_call: TRBV28
clone_size: .
j_call: TRBJ1-5
d_call: .
cdr3_aa: CASSRRGTGNQPQHF
cdr3_nt: TGTGCCAGCAGCCGGAGAGGTACAGGTAATCAGCCCCAGCATTTT

v_call: TRBV29-1
clone_size: .
j_call: TRBJ2-7
d_call: TRBD1
cdr3_aa: CSTWTGEPYEQYF
cdr3_nt: TGCAGCACATGGACAGGAGAACCCTACGAGCAGTACTTC

v_call: TRBV4-1
clone_size: few
j_call: TRBJ1-1
d_call: TRBD1
cdr3_aa: CASSRPDREETEAFF
cdr3_nt: TGCGCCAGCAGCCGCCCCGACAGGGAAGAGACTGAAGCTTTCTTT

v_call: TRBV30
clone_size: .
j_call: TRBJ2-3
d_call: .
cdr3_aa: CAWSVRLGGSADTQYF
cdr3_nt: TGTGCCTGGAGTGTACGTTTGGGGGGATCGGCAGATACGCAGTATTTT

v_call: TRBV21-1
clone_size: .
j_call: TRBJ1-1
d_call: .
cdr3_aa: CASSIRDRRENTEAFF
cdr3_nt: TGTGCCAGCAGCATCCGGGACCGGAGGGAGAACACTGAAGCTTTCTTT

v_call: TRBV6-5
clone_size: .
j_call: TRBJ2-7
d_call: TRBD1
cdr3_aa: CASRKGQGAYEQYF
cdr3_nt: TGTGCCAGCAGAAAGGGACAGGGGGCGTACGAGCAGTACTTC